This record concerns one T cell receptor (beta chain) sequence. No antigen is known for it. There were healthy Caucasian individuals from Russia, aged about 6 to 95, serving as donors. Per-sample PBMC isolation yielded at least 6.5 million cells. These data originate in a study of blood T cells in healthy people across ages. Study results and caveats: In older individuals, TCR beta diversity per million T cells was lower, falling roughly linearly with age.

PCR was performed a second time for about 7 to 12 cycles using a sample-barcoded 5' primer and a J-beta primer mix. TCRdb used MiXCR to reprocess the 5' RACE reads, holding one entry per CDR3 protein. The sample includes about 1.4 million distinct CDR3 sequences, 59% seen only once; the top ten take roughly 7%. With 4 bases clipped from V and 1 base from J, the junction kept 6 bases outside the gene matches. This CDR3 is 15 amino acids long. Germline CDR1 and CDR2: MGHDK and SYGVNS. Sequenced input: blood. The chain carries TRBV25-1 and TRBJ2-5, with TRBD1 identical over 7 bases. This sequence was found in a man younger than 35 in good health. The CDR3 coding sequence is TGTGCCAGCAGTGGACAGGGATTCCCCCAAGAGACCCAGTACTTC. Translated: CASSGQGFPQETQYF.